This T cell receptor beta chain emerged from a study of blood T cell repertoires in COVID-19. Study-level information: COVID-19 samples, acute and convalescent, were from the United States, Italy and Spain. The analysed material was cDNA or gDNA that came from T cells, B-cell-depleted T cells, or PBMCs.

Cohorts were based on clinical histories the participants reported. As processed by the authors: Estimation of nucleated cell counts was performed using reference gene primer amplification. Generated by immunoSEQ multiplex PCR, the TCRdb table keeps only in-frame clones and is missing some. The DNA gave D and trimming, while V, J and clone size come from that table. Of about 190,000 clones listed, around 88% are singletons. Germline trimming cut 8 bases from V and 6 bases from J; bases unmatched to any gene: 10. This CDR3 comprises 15 residues. The germline CDR1 and CDR2 sequences are LNHDA and SQIVND (reference sequence).

The rearrangement joins TRBV19 to TRBJ2-2, with 9 bases lining up with TRBD2. The TCR was taken from a woman between 25 and 40 years old who had recovered from COVID-19. Input material: PBMCs or T cells enriched from blood (not recorded which). CDR3 DNA: TGTGCCAGTGAGCTAGCGGGAAACGTGGCCGGGGAGCTGTTTTTT. Its protein product is CASELAGNVAGELFF.